This passage covers 24 T cell receptor beta chains from one sample sequenced in a study of shared clonotypes between healthy human individuals. Clones were sequenced by immunoSEQ multiplex PCR, and TCRdb holds only the in-frame ones, with some missing. In the table there are around 1.6 million clones, 98% of which are singletons. Sequenced input: naive CD4+ T cells sorted from blood. Documented subset: CD45RA+ positively selected. The source is a man aged 30 to 45 in good health.

This chain links TRBV30 with TRBJ2-2, with D tentatively TRBD2 (6 bases). There are 13 residues in the CDR3. Germline loops: CDR1 GTSNPN, CDR2 SVGIG (reference sequence). Trimming cost V 2 bases and J 4 bases, with 8 bases left between them. The CDR3 reads CAWSNGGTGELFF. The CDR3 region has the DNA TGTGCCTGGAGTAACGGGGGCACCGGGGAGCTGTTTTTT. Full variable domain (remainder filled in from reference TRBV30 and TRBJ2-2): SQTIHQWPATLVQPVGSPLSLECTVEGTSNPNLYWYRQAAGRGLQLLFYSVGIGQISSEVPQNLSASRPQDRQFILSSKKLLLSDSGFYLCAWSNGGTGELFFGEGSRLTVL.

This sequence joins TRBV7-3 and TRBJ2-1; D possibly corresponds to TRBD2 (5 bases). This CDR3 region has 13 residues. Germline assignment: CDR1 SGHTA and CDR2 FQGTGA. Trimming shortened V by 2 bases and J by 6 bases, and 8 bases separated the two germline ends. The CDR3: CASSLVTSNEQFF. CDR3 DNA sequence: TGTGCCAGCAGCTTAGTAACTAGCAATGAGCAGTTCTTC.

This clone was recorded only once. The gene calls are TRBV25-1 and TRBJ1-5; tentative D call: TRBD1 (6 bases). This CDR3 has 15 amino acids. The ends were cut back, 2 bases at V and 5 bases at J, with 13 bases in the middle. Germline loops: CDR1 MGHDK, CDR2 SYGVNS. The CDR3 loop is CASSEGGAGYQPQHF. CDR3 DNA sequence: TGTGCCAGCAGTGAAGGGGGCGCCGGTTATCAGCCCCAGCATTTT.

CDR3 nucleotides: TGTGCCAGCAGTGAAATGAAGGGGGCTGGTGTCACTGAAGCTTTCTTT. It yields the protein CASSEMKGAGVTEAFF. The J gene is TRBJ1-1, the V gene TRBV25-1, with 7 bases aligning to TRBD1. The CDR3 has 16 amino acids. Per the germline V gene, CDR1 is MGHDK and CDR2 is SYGVNS. Trimming cost V 2 bases and J 4 bases; bases outside gene matches: 10. Full variable domain (rest looked up from reference TRBV25-1 and TRBJ1-1): EADIYQTPRYLVIGTGKKITLECSQTMGHDKMYWYQQDPGMELHLIHYSYGVNSTEKGDLSSESTVSRIRTEHFPLTLESARPSHTSQYLCASSEMKGAGVTEAFFGQGTRLTVV.

A few counts support this clone. The rearrangement uses TRBV6-5 and TRBJ1-3, with a tentative D call TRBD1 (6 bases). This CDR3 contains 15 residues. Between the trimmed V and J ends, which lost 1 base and 7 bases, there was a span of 14 bases. CDR1 and CDR2 (germline): MNHEY, SVGAGI. The CDR3: CASSYLSGAQNTIYF. The CDR3, as DNA: TGTGCCAGCAGTTACTTGTCGGGGGCTCAGAACACCATATATTTT.

The chain employs TRBV28 and TRBJ2-7, with D perhaps TRBD1 (6 bases). CDR1 and CDR2 from the germline V gene are MDHEN and SYDVKM. V was clipped by 8 bases and J by 3 bases, with 11 bases between them. The CDR3 runs 12 residues. For the CDR3, the DNA is TGTGCCAGCGTGGGGACAATCTACGAGCAGTACTTC. This codes for CASVGTIYEQYF.

The V call is TRBV6-1, the J call TRBJ1-2; D gene ambiguous. The V end was cut by 5 bases, the J end by 8 bases, with 12 bases between. The CDR3 contains 12 residues. The V gene's germline CDR1 is MNHNS and CDR2 SASEGT. The CDR3 DNA follows: TGTGCCAGCAGTCTCACAACAGTAGGCTACACCTTC. It translates to CASSLTTVGYTF.

The V and J genes are TRBV7-9 and TRBJ1-2, with D possibly matching TRBD1 (6 bases). Trimming removed 3 bases at V and 2 bases at J, with 10 bases between. This CDR3 spans 14 amino acids. Looked up from germline, CDR1 is SEHNR and CDR2 is FQNEAQ (reference sequence). The CDR3 is CASSFGQLNYGYTF. The DNA of the CDR3 is TGTGCCAGCAGCTTCGGACAGCTAAACTATGGCTACACCTTC. The whole variable domain, remainder taken from reference TRBV7-9 and TRBJ1-2, is DTGVSQNPRHKITKRGQNVTFRCDPISEHNRLYWYRQTLGQGPEFLTYFQNEAQLEKSRLLSDRFSAERPKGSFSTLEIQRTEQGDSAMYLCASSFGQLNYGYTFGSGTRLTVV.

With regard to this clone: In the same sample, other DNA sequences code for this CDR3. The chain links TRBV29-1 to TRBJ2-7, with D perhaps TRBD1 (6 bases). Trimming took off 6 bases at V and 2 bases at J, with 11 bases between the two ends. The length of the CDR3 is 12 residues. The germline gives CDR1 SQVTM, CDR2 ANQGSEA. CDR3: CSVRDNPYEQYF. CDR3 nucleotides: TGCAGCGTACGGGACAACCCCTACGAGCAGTACTTC.

In its sample, this clone was seen once. This sequence joins TRBV5-5 and TRBJ2-3; TRBD1 matches at 8 bases. CDR1 and CDR2 from the germline V gene are SGHKS and YYEKEE (reference sequence). Losses at the gene ends were 6 bases for V and 10 bases for J; bases not matched to a gene: 10. This CDR3 region has 13 residues. CDR3 sequence (DNA): TGTGCCAGCAACTACAGGGGGGCTTTGTCGCAGTATTTT. This codes for CASNYRGALSQYF.

V usage is TRBV7-8 and J usage is TRBJ1-2; 7 bases fit TRBD1. This CDR3 comprises 15 residues. Germline V gene sequence: CDR1 SGHVS, CDR2 FQNEAQ. The V gene end was trimmed by 5 bases and the J gene end by 5 bases; junction bases not matched to a gene: 11. CDR3 amino acids: CASSLLRQGYYGYTF. The DNA of the CDR3 is TGTGCCAGCAGCCTCCTACGACAGGGTTATTATGGCTACACCTTC.

V and J are TRBV6-5 and TRBJ2-5, with 11 positions matching TRBD1. The CDR3 totals 14 residues. The germline V gene encodes CDR1 MNHEY and CDR2 SVGAGI. With V trimmed by 6 bases and J by 5 bases, 5 bases remained unmatched. The CDR3 loop reads CASSGQGAGETQYF. CDR3 coding DNA: TGTGCCAGCAGCGGACAGGGGGCCGGGGAGACCCAGTACTTC.

This clone is a singleton in its sample. The chain links TRBV19 to TRBJ1-5; perhaps TRBD1 as D (6 bases). The CDR3 runs to 15 residues. Germline CDR1 LNHDA, CDR2 SQIVND (reference sequence). The V and J ends lost 5 bases and 7 bases respectively, with 18 bases between them. The CDR3 sequence: CASSVGRGAGQPQHF. In DNA, the CDR3 is TGTGCCAGTAGTGTCGGCAGGGGCGCAGGGCAGCCCCAGCATTTT.

The chain employs TRBV11-3 and TRBJ2-5, with D unclear. CDR3 length: 15 amino acids. The ends were cut back, 3 bases at V and 5 bases at J, with 16 bases in the middle. Germline V gives CDR1 SGHNT, CDR2 YENEEA. The CDR3 DNA is TGTGCCAGCAGCTTGGGAAGACACCTCCAGGAGACCCAGTACTTC. This sequence encodes CASSLGRHLQETQYF. Combining the CDR3 with reference TRBV11-3 and TRBJ2-5 gives the whole variable domain EAGVVQSPRYKIIEKKQPVAFWCNPISGHNTLYWYLQNLGQGPELLIRYENEEAVDDSQLPKDRFSAERLKGVDSTLKIQPAELGDSAVYLCASSLGRHLQETQYFGPGTRLLVL.

V gene TRBV2 combines with J gene TRBJ1-5, with D possibly matching TRBD1 (5 bases). The CDR3 spans 13 residues. CDR1 is SNHLY, CDR2 FYNNEI, per germline. The DNA of the CDR3 is TGTGCTTCTACCGGGCAGGGCGAACAGCCCCAGCATTTT. Translating it yields CASTGQGEQPQHF.

This clone was found once. V gene TRBV7-7 combines with J gene TRBJ2-5; D is possibly TRBD2 (6 bases). The germline CDR1 and CDR2 sequences are SSHAT and FNYEAQ (reference sequence). The CDR3 is 14 amino acids. V lost 6 bases, J lost 1 base, and 12 bases lay in between. The CDR3 reads CASSHGTAQETQYF. In nucleotides, the CDR3 is TGTGCCAGCAGTCACGGGACTGCCCAAGAGACCCAGTACTTC.

The chain is built from TRBV27 and TRBJ2-7; D not resolved. The CDR3 totals 13 residues. The V and J ends lost 6 bases and 1 base respectively, with 10 bases between them. Germline V gene lookup returns CDR1 MNHEY and CDR2 SMNVEV (reference sequence). The CDR3 reads CASRPRPSYEQYF. CDR3 sequence (DNA): TGTGCCAGCAGGCCCCGACCATCCTACGAGCAGTACTTC.

The chain joins TRBV30 to TRBJ2-1; no clear D gene. The CDR3 consists of 11 residues. The germline gives CDR1 GTSNPN, CDR2 SVGIG (reference sequence). V lost 3 bases and J lost 7, with 7 bases in between. The CDR3 DNA follows: TGTGCCTGGAGGAGAGAAAATGAGCAGTTCTTC. Amino acids: CAWRRENEQFF.

CDR3 nucleotides: TGTGCCAGCAGCCCTACGGGACTTCTCTATGGCTACACCTTC. Amino acids: CASSPTGLLYGYTF. The chain links TRBV6-5 to TRBJ1-2, with a weak D call TRBD1 (5 bases). Germline loops: CDR1 MNHEY, CDR2 SVGAGI. The V end was cut by 6 bases, the J end by 4 bases, with 15 bases between. The CDR3 loop spans 14 amino acids.

The chain carries TRBV28 and TRBJ1-2, with D possibly TRBD1 on 6 matching bases. With 4 bases removed from V and 4 bases from J, the gap between germline ends came to 16 bases. This CDR3 is built from 15 residues. Germline CDR1 and CDR2: MDHEN and SYDVKM. In DNA, the CDR3 is TGTGCCAGCAGTTCGGGACACCCTGGGAGCTATGGCTACACCTTC. It translates to CASSSGHPGSYGYTF.

This clone was detected only once. This chain uses TRBV9 with TRBJ1-4; possibly TRBD1 for D (5 bases). CDR3 size: 17 residues. Trimming cost V 3 bases and J 4 bases, with 19 bases left between them. In germline, CDR1 is SGDLS, CDR2 YYNGEE. For the CDR3, the DNA is TGTGCCAGCAGCGCAAATCCTCCGGGACGGCATAATGAAAAACTGTTTTTT. Amino acids: CASSANPPGRHNEKLFF. Drawing the rest from reference TRBV9 and TRBJ1-4, the complete variable domain is DSGVTQTPKHLITATGQRVTLRCSPRSGDLSVYWYQQSLDQGLQFLIQYYNGEERAKGNILERFSAQQFPDLHSELNLSSLELGDSALYFCASSANPPGRHNEKLFFGSGTQLSVL.

As for this clone: The sample holds other DNA sequences that translate to the same CDR3. The V and J genes are TRBV20-1 and TRBJ2-7; D gene uncertain. Looked up from germline, CDR1 is DFQATT and CDR2 is SNEGSKA (reference sequence). The CDR3 runs to 11 residues. Deletions cut 6 bases from V and 0 bases from J, with 6 bases between. CDR3 nucleotides: TGCAGTGCGCCCGACTCCTACGAGCAGTACTTC. Residues: CSAPDSYEQYF.

V and J are TRBV5-5 and TRBJ2-3; D unresolved. V lost 0 bases to trimming and J lost 0 bases, with 8 bases between them. CDR3 length equals 15 residues. The germline CDR1 and CDR2 sequences are SGHKS and YYEKEE (reference sequence). CDR3 coding DNA: TGTGCCAGCAGCTTGGCAGTGGGTAGCACAGATACGCAGTATTTT. Its protein product is CASSLAVGSTDTQYF.

The rearrangement joins TRBV5-1 to TRBJ2-2, with D unclear. Germline CDR1 is SGHRS and CDR2 is YFSETQ. The V and J ends lost 1 base and 2 bases respectively, with 18 bases between them. CDR3 length equals 18 residues. The CDR3 spells CASSLYEFSAGNTGELFF. CDR3 nucleotide sequence: TGCGCCAGCAGCTTGTACGAGTTTTCGGCAGGAAACACCGGGGAGCTGTTTTTT.